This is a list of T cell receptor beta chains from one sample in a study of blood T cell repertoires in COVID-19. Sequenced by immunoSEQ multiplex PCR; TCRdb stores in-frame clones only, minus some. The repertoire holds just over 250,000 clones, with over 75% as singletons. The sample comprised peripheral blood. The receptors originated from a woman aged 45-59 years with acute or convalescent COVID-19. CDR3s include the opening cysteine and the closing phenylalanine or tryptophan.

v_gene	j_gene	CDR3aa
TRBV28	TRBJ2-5	CASSGRGWAETQYF
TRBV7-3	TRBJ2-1	CASSPDRGRANEQFF
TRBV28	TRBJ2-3	CASSLQGGRETDTQYF
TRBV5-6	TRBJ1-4	CASSRGQGAANEKLFF
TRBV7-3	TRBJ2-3	CASSVSGSTDTQYF
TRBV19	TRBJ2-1	CASSIELLDNEQFF
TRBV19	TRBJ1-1	CASSIDRSIGAFF
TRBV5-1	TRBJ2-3	CASSPATSGYTDTQYF
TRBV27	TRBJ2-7	CASSFSGILYEQYF
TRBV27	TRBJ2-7	CASSFSGLAGWYEQYF
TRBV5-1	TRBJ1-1	CASSPRDRGSEAFF
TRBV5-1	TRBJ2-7	CASSPMGTRGGEQYF
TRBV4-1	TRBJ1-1	CASSQDLGGTEAFF
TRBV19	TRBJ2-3	CASKDRGRSGDTQYF
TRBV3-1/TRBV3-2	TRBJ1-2	CASSQDREGRSGYTF
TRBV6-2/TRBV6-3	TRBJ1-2	CASSQGQAYGYTF
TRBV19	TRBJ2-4	CASSIVGRGNIQYF
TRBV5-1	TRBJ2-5	CASSMGQQETQYF
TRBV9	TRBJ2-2	CASSVLSWDRGGAGELFF
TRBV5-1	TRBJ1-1	CASSLDRLNTEAFF
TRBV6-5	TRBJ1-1	CASTVGQGSTEAFF
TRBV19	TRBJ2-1	CASSGRVYNEQFF
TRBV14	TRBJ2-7	CASSQVHVDRTTNEQYF
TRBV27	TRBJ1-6	CASSFVRGRSPLHF
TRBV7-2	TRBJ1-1	CASSFGARAEAFF
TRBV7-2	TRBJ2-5	CASSLYRGRGETQYF
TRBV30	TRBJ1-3	CAWNGQDIAGTIYF
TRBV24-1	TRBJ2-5	CATSDHLRQGGPETQYF
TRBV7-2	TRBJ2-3	CASTLDGGRAGDTQYF
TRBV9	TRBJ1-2	CASSKRTALIANYGYTF
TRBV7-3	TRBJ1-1	CASSSRTGEAFF
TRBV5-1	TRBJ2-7	CASSSRGSLFGEQYF
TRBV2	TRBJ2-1	CASNGQGHNEQFF
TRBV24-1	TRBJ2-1	CATSDNSGSSSYNEQFF
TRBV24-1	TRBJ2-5	CATSDPKQGIQETQYF
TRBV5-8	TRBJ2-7	CASSLERVRASEQYF
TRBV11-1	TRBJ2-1	CASSRTSERSNEQFF
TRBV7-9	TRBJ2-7	CASSSGTGDEQYF
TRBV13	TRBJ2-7	CASSPGQGVYEQYF
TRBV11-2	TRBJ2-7	CASSSYRAAGSEAREQYF
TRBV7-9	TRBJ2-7	CASYSGGEQYF
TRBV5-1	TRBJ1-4	CASSHLGTNEKLFF
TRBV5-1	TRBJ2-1	CASSLLVARGNEQFF
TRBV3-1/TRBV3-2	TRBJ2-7	CASSQVLTSGRAHEQYF